Following are 27 T cell receptor beta chains from one sample sequenced in a study of a mutant IDH1 vaccine in newly diagnosed glioma. Time point denoted: week 35, safety follow-up. Doses comprised 300 ug of mutant IDH1 20-mer peptide each, plus topical imiquimod. Their recognized antigens are unknown. Here immunoSEQ multiplex PCR was the method, and the copy in TCRdb shows in-frame clones only, minus some. The table has some 71,000 clones, approximately 86% seen once; the top ten hold roughly 2%. Sequencing used PBMCs, obtained from a glioma patient whose treatment included an IDH1 peptide vaccine. The origin of the receptors is a young man with glioma.

The rearrangement joins TRBV2 to TRBJ1-4; possibly TRBD1 for D (5 bases). Germline values: CDR1 SNHLY, CDR2 FYNNEI. Trimming shortened V by 8 bases and J by 3 bases, and 10 bases separated the two germline ends. CDR3 length: 13 amino acids. CDR3: CASRQISNEKLFF. DNA for the CDR3: TGTGCCAGCCGACAGATATCTAATGAAAAACTGTTTTTT.

This chain connects TRBV11-3 to TRBJ2-1; weak D call: TRBD1 (7 bases). Germline V gene lookup returns CDR1 SGHNT and CDR2 YENEEA. V lost 4 bases to trimming and J lost 1 base, with 11 bases between them. CDR3 length equals 15 residues. The DNA for the CDR3 is TGTGCCAGCAGCTGGAGGGACAGTTCCTACAATGAGCAGTTCTTC. It encodes CASSWRDSSYNEQFF. Looking up the rest from reference TRBV11-3 and TRBJ2-1 gives the full variable domain: EAGVVQSPRYKIIEKKQPVAFWCNPISGHNTLYWYLQNLGQGPELLIRYENEEAVDDSQLPKDRFSAERLKGVDSTLKIQPAELGDSAVYLCASSWRDSSYNEQFFGPGTRLTVL.

The chain is built from TRBV29-1 and TRBJ1-2; D gene unclear. Trimming shortened V by 4 bases and J by 10 bases, and 13 bases separated the two germline ends. Germline loops: CDR1 SQVTM, CDR2 ANQGSEA. The CDR3 is made up of 11 amino acids. The CDR3 DNA reads TGCAGCGTTGTATCTGGGTTTTACTACACCTTC. This sequence encodes CSVVSGFYYTF. The full variable domain, rest sourced from reference TRBV29-1 and TRBJ1-2, is SAVISQKPSRDICQRGTSLTIQCQVDSQVTMMFWYRQQPGQSLTLIATANQGSEATYESGFVIDKFPISRPNLTFSTLTVSNMSPEDSSIYLCSVVSGFYYTFGSGTRLTVV.

The J gene is TRBJ1-5, the V gene TRBV19; the D is unclear. CDR3 length: 16 amino acids. Germline V gene data show CDR1 as LNHDA and CDR2 as SQIVND (reference sequence). V lost 3 bases and J 2 bases, leaving 14 bases between the germline ends. The DNA for the CDR3 is TGTGCCAGTAGTATGGGAAGAGGGTTAGGCAATCAGCCCCAGCATTTT. Protein product: CASSMGRGLGNQPQHF.

V is TRBV7-9 and J is TRBJ2-3, with D maybe TRBD1 (6 bases). There are 12 residues in the CDR3. Per germline, CDR1 SEHNR and CDR2 FQNEAQ (reference sequence). Trimming shortened V by 5 bases and J by 4 bases, and 7 bases separated the two germline ends. The CDR3 nucleotides are TGTGCCAGCAGCCCAGGGGCAGATACGCAGTATTTT. Residues: CASSPGADTQYF.

The chain has TRBV4-2 and TRBJ2-5; 8 bases are shared with TRBD2. The ends lost 0 bases at V and 4 bases at J; junction bases unmatched: 10. Germline CDR1 is LGHNA and CDR2 is YNFKEQ. The CDR3 consists of 17 residues. The CDR3 reads CASSQEGRGGPGETQYF. The CDR3 bases are TGTGCCAGCAGCCAAGAAGGTCGGGGGGGGCCCGGAGAGACCCAGTACTTC.

The chain carries TRBV2 and TRBJ1-1; 9 bases are shared with TRBD1. The CDR3 loop spans 15 amino acids. V shed 8 bases, J shed 3 bases, and the junction held 10 bases outside the gene matches. Germline V gives CDR1 SNHLY, CDR2 FYNNEI. As DNA, the CDR3 is TGTGCCAGCCAGCGGGACAGGGTGATTTACACTGAAGCTTTCTTT. As protein: CASQRDRVIYTEAFF.

This sequence joins TRBV2 and TRBJ2-7; TRBD1 agrees at 7 bases. The CDR3 extends over 13 amino acids. Germline V gene data show CDR1 as SNHLY and CDR2 as FYNNEI. Trimming took 5 bases from V and 12 from J; bases not matched to a gene: 13. CDR3 nucleotides: TGTGCCAGCAGTTCCGGGACAGCGCCACTTCCGTACTTC. Residues: CASSSGTAPLPYF.

This clone came up once. The chain is built from TRBV21-1 and TRBJ1-5; the table's D call TRBD1 went unverified against the DNA. TRBV21-1 is designated a pseudogene. The CDR3 contains 15 residues. The DNA for the CDR3 is TGTGCCAGCATCCCTCTGGGACACCCCAATCAGCCCCAGCATTTT. It specifies CASIPLGHPNQPQHF.

The rearrangement joins TRBV28 to TRBJ2-6, with D tentatively TRBD1 or TRBD2 (6 bases each). V gave up 9 bases and J gave up 0 bases, with 18 bases separating them. The CDR3 consists of 17 residues. Germline V gene sequence: CDR1 MDHEN, CDR2 SYDVKM. CDR3 sequence: CASLAGGLSSGANVLTF. In nucleotides, the CDR3 is TGTGCCAGTCTAGCCGGGGGCCTAAGCTCTGGGGCCAACGTCCTGACTTTC.

V and J are TRBV19 and TRBJ2-3; 10 nucleotides align to TRBD2. V lost 9 bases and J lost 3; bases outside the gene matches: 9. CDR3 size: 15 residues. The germline V gene encodes CDR1 LNHDA and CDR2 SQIVND (reference sequence). CDR3 sequence: CASLPAGGPTDTQYF. The CDR3 region has the DNA TGTGCCAGCCTTCCAGCGGGAGGGCCGACAGATACGCAGTATTTT.

This chain uses TRBV4-3 with TRBJ1-3, with no clear D. V shed 3 bases and J shed 0 bases, with 9 bases lying between them. Germline-derived CDR1 and CDR2 are LGHNA and YSLEER. The CDR3 covers 15 residues. CDR3 residues: CASSHRLGSGNTIYF. The DNA of the CDR3 is TGCGCCAGCAGCCACCGCTTGGGCTCTGGAAACACCATATATTTT.

The chain recombines TRBV11-2 with TRBJ2-7, with a weak D call TRBD1 (5 bases). The V end lost 2 bases, the J end lost 6 bases, and 20 bases lay between the germline ends. The CDR3 runs 16 residues. Germline values: CDR1 SGHAT, CDR2 FQNNGV. The CDR3 DNA follows: TGTGCCAGCAGCTTATCGTACAGGAAAATTACCCCCGAGCAGTACTTC. Translated, it gives CASSLSYRKITPEQYF.

CDR3 protein: CASSYRGSETQYF. The CDR3 DNA sequence: TGTGCCAGCAGCTACAGGGGTTCGGAGACCCAGTACTTC. V and J are TRBV7-9 and TRBJ2-5; 7 nucleotides agree with TRBD1. Unmatched junction bases numbered 4, after V lost 4 bases and J lost 5 bases. This CDR3 region has 13 residues. The V gene's germline CDR1 is SEHNR and CDR2 FQNEAQ (reference sequence).

The rearrangement links TRBV9 to TRBJ2-1; D is unresolved. Germline V gives CDR1 SGDLS, CDR2 YYNGEE. Trimming took off 5 bases at V and 4 bases at J, with 16 bases between the two ends. CDR3 size: 15 residues. CDR3 region: CASSPVWFTYNEQFF. For the CDR3, the DNA is TGTGCCAGCAGTCCGGTTTGGTTCACATACAATGAGCAGTTCTTC. The entire variable domain, with the rest obtained from reference TRBV9 and TRBJ2-1, is as follows: DSGVTQTPKHLITATGQRVTLRCSPRSGDLSVYWYQQSLDQGLQFLIQYYNGEERAKGNILERFSAQQFPDLHSELNLSSLELGDSALYFCASSPVWFTYNEQFFGPGTRLTVL.

The V and J genes are TRBV10-2 and TRBJ2-7, with 10 nucleotides matching TRBD2. This CDR3 comprises 13 residues. The germline V gene encodes CDR1 WSHSY and CDR2 SAAADI. V shed 5 bases and J 5 bases; nucleotides not matched to a gene: 3. CDR3 sequence reads: CASSLAGEDEQYF. In nucleotides, the CDR3 is TGCGCCAGCAGTCTAGCGGGAGAGGACGAGCAGTACTTC.

The chain has TRBV4-2 and TRBJ2-3, with D maybe TRBD1 (6 bases). V was pared by 3 bases and J by 4 bases, with 14 bases between. There are 15 residues in the CDR3. The germline CDR1 and CDR2 sequences are LGHNA and YNFKEQ. The CDR3 DNA reads TGTGCCAGCAGCCAGTCTACACAGGGTGCAGATACGCAGTATTTT. Translated, it gives CASSQSTQGADTQYF.

The V and J genes are TRBV2 and TRBJ2-1; tentative D call: TRBD1 (5 bases). This CDR3 has 13 amino acids. The germline CDR1 and CDR2 sequences are SNHLY and FYNNEI. Trimming took 1 base from V and 6 from J, leaving 7 bases between them. For the CDR3, the DNA is TGTGCCAGCAGTGAAGGACAGTTCAATGAGCAGTTCTTC. As protein: CASSEGQFNEQFF.

The V and J genes are TRBV7-9 and TRBJ1-1; TRBD1 might be the D (6 bases). Trimming pared 5 bases from V and 8 bases from J, leaving 12 bases between. The CDR3 extends over 12 amino acids. Germline CDR1 SEHNR, CDR2 FQNEAQ (reference sequence). CDR3 coding DNA: TGTGCCAGCAGCCTTACCGGGACAGAAGCTTTCTTT. Translated: CASSLTGTEAFF.

V usage is TRBV13 and J usage is TRBJ2-7; possible D gene TRBD2, 6 bases. The CDR3 contains 16 residues. CDR1 is PRHDT, CDR2 FYEKMQ, per germline (reference sequence). The ends were cut back, 5 bases at V and 2 bases at J, with 19 bases in the middle. CDR3 residues: CASSQYTGLLPYEQYF. The CDR3 nucleotides are TGTGCCAGCAGCCAATACACGGGACTGCTTCCCTACGAGCAGTACTTC.

The gene calls are TRBV27 and TRBJ2-1; D is uncertain. Germline loops: CDR1 MNHEY, CDR2 SMNVEV (reference sequence). V was cut by 3 bases and J by 9 bases, with 12 bases left in between. The CDR3 extends over 13 amino acids. CDR3 amino acids: CASSFGLVGEQFF. In DNA, the CDR3 is TGTGCCAGCAGTTTTGGTCTAGTGGGTGAGCAGTTCTTC.

The V gene is TRBV7-2, the J gene TRBJ2-5; 9 bases agree with TRBD1. With V trimmed by 1 base and J by 2 bases, 5 bases remained unmatched. CDR1 SGHTA and CDR2 FQGNSA come from the germline V gene. This CDR3 comprises 16 residues. CDR3 loop: CASSLGRTGAQETQYF. The CDR3 nucleotides are TGTGCCAGCAGCTTAGGTAGGACAGGGGCACAAGAGACCCAGTACTTC.

The chain uses TRBV4-2 and TRBJ2-3; 8 bases align to TRBD2. Germline assignment: CDR1 LGHNA and CDR2 YNFKEQ. V was clipped by 4 bases and J by 1 base; unmatched bases: 13. This CDR3 is 18 amino acids long. CDR3 in amino acids: CASSPHVGGASGTDTQYF. Here the CDR3 DNA reads TGTGCCAGCAGCCCCCATGTCGGGGGGGCCTCAGGCACAGATACGCAGTATTTT.

This chain joins TRBV18 and TRBJ2-7; D perhaps matches TRBD1 (5 bases). The CDR3 runs 13 residues. CDR1 is KGHSH, CDR2 LQKENI, per germline. The germline V and J ends were trimmed by 2 bases and 5 bases, with 10 bases remaining between them. CDR3 in amino acids: CASSPFFRDEQYF. CDR3 bases: TGTGCCAGCTCACCATTTTTCAGGGACGAGCAGTACTTC.

About this clone itself: Relative to the germline gene, one junction end is altered; a read error may explain this. The gene calls are TRBV7-9 and TRBJ1-4; D not certain. CDR1 is SEHNR, CDR2 FQNEAQ, per germline (reference sequence). CDR3 length equals 13 residues. The CDR3 spells CASSARFVENLFF. The CDR3 nucleotides are TGTGCCAGCAGCGCACGTTTTGTGGAAAACCTGTTTTTT.

The chain links TRBV15 to TRBJ2-5; 9 bases are shared with TRBD2. Trimming cost V 2 bases and J 2 bases; bases outside gene matches: 9. Germline V CDR1 and CDR2: LNHNV, YYDKDF (reference sequence). This CDR3 contains 17 residues. CDR3 DNA sequence: TGTGCCACCAGCAGACTAGAGCGGGAGGTTCTACAAGAGACCCAGTACTTC. Amino acid sequence: CATSRLEREVLQETQYF.

Here the CDR3 DNA reads TGTGCCACCAGCAGAGATCCGAGGGGGCAAGGTGGCTACACCTTC. This gives the protein CATSRDPRGQGGYTF. The V call is TRBV15, the J call TRBJ1-2; the match to TRBD1 covers 7 bases. V dropped 0 bases and J dropped 7; count of bases not matched to a gene: 8. The CDR3 has 15 residues. The germline CDR1 and CDR2 sequences are LNHNV and YYDKDF (reference sequence).